The rows below give T cell receptor beta chains drawn from one sample of a study of STAT5B mutations in CD4+ large granular lymphocyte leukemia. Libraries were prepared by immunoSEQ multiplex PCR; TCRdb keeps only in-frame clonotypes and omits some of them. The table includes around 33,000 clones, roughly 88% detected once. The source material was CD4+ T cells from blood buffy coats. These receptor sequences come from a human donor in good health. Both conserved end residues are part of each CDR3.

cdr3_length j_call v_call cdr3_aa
17 TRBJ1-2 TRBV7-2 CASSLAPGASHKSGYTF
17 TRBJ2-5 TRBV9 CASSAHLPGQLQETQYF
12 TRBJ2-1 TRBV11-3 CASSVEVAEQFF
14 TRBJ2-5 TRBV5-1 CASSLDGFLETQYF
16 TRBJ2-1 TRBV11-2 CASSLDPHSSYNEQFF
15 TRBJ2-4 TRBV7-2 CASSLVGQSGGTQYF
11 TRBJ2-7 TRBV6-5 CASGGGWEQYF
14 TRBJ2-2 TRBV5-4 CASSVDSNTGELFF
12 TRBJ2-7 TRBV5-5 CASSLGQYEQYF
14 TRBJ2-7 TRBV6-1 CASSRDRDGYEQYF
18 TRBJ2-3 TRBV7-2 CASSNSGQAGGSRGTQYF
13 TRBJ1-2 TRBV6-6 CASREQGAGGYTF
14 TRBJ1-1 TRBV18 CASSSGQGAPEAFF
16 TRBJ1-1 TRBV14 CASSFLQGLGDTEAFF
15 TRBJ2-5 TRBV7-2 CASSFHLATEETQYF
13 TRBJ2-7 TRBV7-2 CASSLGTAGREYF
14 TRBJ2-7 TRBV5-4 CASSSPGQPYEQYF
15 TRBJ1-5 TRBV7-2 CASSLVHGADQPQHF
16 TRBJ2-5 TRBV6-1 CASSGGLAGKQETQYF
12 TRBJ2-3 TRBV6-1 CASSEVADTQYF
13 TRBJ2-7 TRBV4-3 CASSQEYRYEQYF
10 TRBJ2-1 TRBV6-1 CASREFEQFF
14 TRBJ2-5 TRBV7-7 CASGAGRLSETQYF
19 TRBJ2-3 TRBV11-3 CASSSSPWVAGIEADTQYF
13 TRBJ1-3 TRBV4-3 CASSQRGGNTIYF
12 TRBJ1-4 TRBV10-2 CASSVVADSLFF
13 TRBJ1-5 TRBV7-8 CASRRDSNQPQHF
13 TRBJ2-3 TRBV7-2 CASSFRGADTQYF
15 TRBJ2-2 TRBV5-4 CASSLRTGVGGELFF
13 TRBJ2-1 TRBV6-5 CASRGSAYNEQFF
13 TRBJ1-6 TRBV2 CASGQGIRSPLHF
14 TRBJ1-4 TRBV30 CAWSRGQGNEKLFF
12 TRBJ1-1 TRBV14 CASSRLGGEAFF
15 TRBJ1-2 TRBV5-1 CASSLAFGQTYGYTF
14 TRBJ1-2 TRBV4-1 CASSSPGRADGYTF
14 TRBJ2-2 TRBV15 CATSREKNTGELFF
15 TRBJ1-2 TRBV7-2 CASSSQQGARDGYTF
14 TRBJ2-3 TRBV6-4 CASSKGYSTDTQYF
13 TRBJ1-2 TRBV19 CASHTTGSYGYTF
15 TRBJ1-2 TRBV18 CASSQGGKLTDGYTF
16 TRBJ1-2 TRBV7-8 CASSFSFGGADYGYTF
14 TRBJ2-5 TRBV18 CASSQQGPPETQYF
17 TRBJ2-1 TRBV7-6 CASSLSLAGGLLDEQFF
16 TRBJ2-7 TRBV15 CATRKGTSGRLDIEYF
15 TRBJ2-7 TRBV11-2 CASSLGGTPSYEQYF